These 21 T cell receptor beta chains were sequenced from one sample in a study of shared clonotypes between healthy human individuals. TCRdb's copy holds only in-frame clones and misses some; the assay was immunoSEQ multiplex PCR. This repertoire shows millions of clones, 85% to 95% found once; its top ten account for around 0.15%. Source material: naive CD4+ T cells sorted from blood. Stated subset: CD45RA+ positively selected. Receptors originate from a man younger than 35 in good health.

V usage is TRBV6-1 and J usage is TRBJ1-3; no reliable D call. The CDR3 has 15 amino acids. Deletions cut 4 bases from V and 0 bases from J, with 10 bases between. The germline CDR1 and CDR2 sequences are MNHNS and SASEGT. The CDR3 protein is CASSVPGRSGNTIYF. For the CDR3, the DNA is TGTGCCAGCAGTGTACCGGGCCGCTCTGGAAACACCATATATTTT.

The rearrangement joins TRBV30 to TRBJ1-1; 8 nucleotides match TRBD1. CDR1 is GTSNPN and CDR2 is SVGIG in the germline V gene (reference sequence). J gave up 2 bases and V 5 bases, and 7 bases lay outside the gene matches. The CDR3 spans 14 residues. CDR3 region: CAWGHQGANTEAFF. The CDR3 nucleotides read TGTGCCTGGGGACACCAGGGGGCCAACACTGAAGCTTTCTTT.

The CDR3: CATSSGLAGYNEQFF. CDR3 nucleotides: TGTGCCACCAGCAGCGGACTAGCGGGGTACAATGAGCAGTTCTTC. This sequence joins TRBV15 and TRBJ2-1; 12 bases are a match to TRBD2. This CDR3 has 15 amino acids. The ends lost 3 bases at V and 4 bases at J; junction bases unmatched: 1. CDR1 and CDR2 (germline): LNHNV, YYDKDF (reference sequence).

V and J are TRBV7-8 and TRBJ2-1; 7 nucleotides align to TRBD2. This CDR3 has 17 residues. The germline CDR1 and CDR2 sequences are SGHVS and FQNEAQ. Trimming cost V 5 bases and J 2 bases; bases outside gene matches: 12. CDR3 DNA sequence: TGTGCCAGCAGCACCCGCGGGGGTATTTGGACCTACAATGAGCAGTTCTTC. This gives the protein CASSTRGGIWTYNEQFF.

The chain recombines TRBV7-9 with TRBJ2-1, with TRBD1 as a possible D gene (6 bases). The CDR3 sequence is 16 residues long. V dropped 1 base and J dropped 4 bases, with 14 bases sitting between them. Germline values: CDR1 SEHNR, CDR2 FQNEAQ (reference sequence). CDR3 nucleotides: TGTGCCAGCAGCTTAGGGGGACAAATTGTTTACAATGAGCAGTTCTTC. Translation: CASSLGGQIVYNEQFF. The complete variable domain, with remaining parts taken from reference TRBV7-9 and TRBJ2-1, reads DTGVSQNPRHKITKRGQNVTFRCDPISEHNRLYWYRQTLGQGPEFLTYFQNEAQLEKSRLLSDRFSAERPKGSFSTLEIQRTEQGDSAMYLCASSLGGQIVYNEQFFGPGTRLTVL.

This rearrangement joins TRBV6-5 to TRBJ1-3; D not certain. The CDR3 totals 15 residues. CDR1 is MNHEY, CDR2 SVGAGI, per germline. Trimming stripped 4 bases from V and 0 bases from J, with 10 bases between. This CDR3 reads CASSSRGISGNTIYF. CDR3 nucleotides: TGTGCCAGCAGTTCCCGGGGAATCTCTGGAAACACCATATATTTT.

A remark on this clone: The same CDR3 is also encoded by other DNA sequences in this sample. This sequence joins TRBV11-3 and TRBJ1-1; 8 bases fit TRBD1. The CDR3 is 12 residues long. The V segment lost 5 bases and the J segment 8 bases; nucleotides outside the gene matches: 4. Looked up from germline, CDR1 is SGHNT and CDR2 is YENEEA. The CDR3 reads CASSPGTGEAFF. The CDR3 region has the DNA TGTGCCAGCAGCCCCGGGACAGGCGAAGCTTTCTTT.

With regard to this clone: An end of the junction differs from the germline gene, which may be a read error. This sequence joins TRBV6-5 and TRBJ2-7; 9 bases are shared with TRBD1. The CDR3 runs 15 residues. From germline, CDR1 is MNHEY and CDR2 SVGAGI. CDR3 amino acids: CAISGKGQGAYEQYF. In nucleotides, the CDR3 is TGTGCCATCAGTGGAAAGGGACAGGGAGCCTACGAGCAGTACTTC.

The genes are TRBV5-1 and TRBJ1-6, with 7 bases aligning to TRBD1. The ends lost 0 bases at V and 10 bases at J; junction bases unmatched: 7. CDR3 size: 15 residues. Looked up from germline, CDR1 is SGHRS and CDR2 is YFSETQ. The CDR3 nucleotides are TGCGCCAGCAGCTTGGCGACAGGGATTGGGTCACCCCTCCACTTT. Protein sequence: CASSLATGIGSPLHF. The variable domain in full, completed from reference TRBV5-1 and TRBJ1-6, reads KAGVTQTPRYLIKTRGQQVTLSCSPISGHRSVSWYQQTPGQGLQFLFEYFSETQRNKGNFPGRFSGRQFSNSRSEMNVSTLELGDSALYLCASSLATGIGSPLHFGNGTRLTVT.

Comment on this clone: Other DNA variants within this sample encode the same CDR3. The chain employs TRBV6-5 and TRBJ1-1, with TRBD1 matching over 9 bases. Germline V gene sequence: CDR1 MNHEY, CDR2 SVGAGI. The junction had 4 bases not matched to a gene; V was cut back by 6 bases and J by 5 bases. The CDR3 has 13 amino acids. Written as DNA, the CDR3 is TGTGCCAGCAGAGGACAGGGGAGGACTGAAGCTTTCTTT. Translation: CASRGQGRTEAFF.

The chain has TRBV19 and TRBJ1-5; tentatively, D is TRBD1 (5 bases). V was clipped by 6 bases and J by 0 bases, with 12 bases between them. CDR1 and CDR2 (germline): LNHDA, SQIVND (reference sequence). The CDR3 runs 15 residues. The CDR3 is CASRSRTYSNQPQHF. The CDR3 bases are TGTGCCAGTAGGTCTCGGACATATAGCAATCAGCCCCAGCATTTT. Full variable domain (outside the CDR3, taken from reference TRBV19 and TRBJ1-5): DGGITQSPKYLFRKEGQNVTLSCEQNLNHDAMYWYRQDPGQGLRLIYYSQIVNDFQKGDIAEGYSVSREKKESFPLTVTSAQKNPTAFYLCASRSRTYSNQPQHFGDGTRLSIL.

The rearrangement links TRBV28 to TRBJ1-4; weak D call: TRBD1 (5 bases). CDR3 length: 15 residues. Germline-derived CDR1 and CDR2 are MDHEN and SYDVKM. Trimming took off 5 bases at V and 3 bases at J, with 13 bases between the two ends. This CDR3 reads CASSLEGLANEKLFF. CDR3 DNA: TGTGCCAGCAGTCTCGAGGGGCTGGCTAATGAAAAACTGTTTTTT.

Written as DNA, the CDR3 is TGCGCCAGCAGCGACAACCCAGTGCAGGGAGGTGATGAAAAACTGTTTTTT. Translated: CASSDNPVQGGDEKLFF. The chain uses TRBV5-1 and TRBJ1-4, with a tentative D call TRBD1 (5 bases). The CDR3 consists of 17 residues. Trimming pared 4 bases from V and 6 bases from J, leaving 22 bases between. Germline-derived CDR1 and CDR2 are SGHRS and YFSETQ.

This chain connects TRBV30 to TRBJ1-1, with D perhaps TRBD1 (6 bases). The CDR3 totals 14 residues. Trimming took off 4 bases at V and 0 bases at J, with 12 bases between the two ends. CDR1 is GTSNPN and CDR2 is SVGIG in the germline V gene (reference sequence). The CDR3: CAWTRGRMNTEAFF. CDR3 coding DNA: TGTGCCTGGACGAGGGGGAGGATGAACACTGAAGCTTTCTTT.

The chain has TRBV4-1 and TRBJ2-6; D may be TRBD1 (6 bases). The germline CDR1 and CDR2 sequences are MGHRA and YSYEKL. CDR3 length: 18 residues. V lost 3 bases to trimming and J lost 2 bases, with 17 bases between them. The CDR3 is CASSQGRGRRAGANVLTF. DNA of the CDR3: TGCGCCAGCAGCCAGGGCAGGGGTCGGCGGGCTGGGGCCAACGTCCTGACTTTC.

On this clone itself: Other DNA sequences in the same sample also yield this CDR3. The rearrangement joins TRBV18 to TRBJ1-2, with a weak D call TRBD1 (6 bases). The CDR3 spans 13 residues. CDR1 KGHSH and CDR2 LQKENI come from the germline V gene. The germline V and J ends were trimmed by 3 bases and 8 bases, with 13 bases remaining between them. CDR3 bases: TGTGCCAGCTCACCCTCCGGGGGCTCCGGCTACACCTTC. The encoded protein is CASSPSGGSGYTF.

The CDR3 region is CASSYGLGNTIYF. CDR3 DNA sequence: TGTGCCAGCAGCTACGGACTGGGAAACACCATATATTTT. The chain joins TRBV11-2 to TRBJ1-3; D is uncertain. The germline V gene has CDR1 SGHAT and CDR2 FQNNGV. This CDR3 is built from 13 residues. With 4 bases removed from V and 4 bases from J, the gap between germline ends came to 8 bases.

V and J are TRBV4-1 and TRBJ1-2; TRBD1 is a possible D gene (5 bases). The CDR3 consists of 16 residues. Germline V gene lookup returns CDR1 MGHRA and CDR2 YSYEKL. The V end lost 4 bases, the J end lost 1 base, and 16 bases lay between the germline ends. CDR3 region: CASSPLGGKLNYGYTF. DNA for the CDR3: TGCGCCAGCAGCCCTTTGGGGGGGAAGCTTAACTATGGCTACACCTTC.

The chain couples TRBV29-1 to TRBJ2-2; 9 bases are shared with TRBD2. The CDR3 contains 15 residues. The junction had 11 bases not matched to a gene; V was cut back by 5 bases and J by 7 bases. Germline lookup yields CDR1 SQVTM and CDR2 ANQGSEA. DNA for the CDR3: TGCAGCGTTATGCGCGGGGGGGCCGGTGACGGGGAGCTGTTTTTT. Translating it yields CSVMRGGAGDGELFF.

In regard to this clone: The same CDR3 arises from other DNA sequences in this sample as well. CDR3 residues: CASSRDMNTEAFF. CDR3 in DNA: TGTGCCAGCAGTAGAGATATGAACACTGAAGCTTTCTTT. This sequence joins TRBV2 and TRBJ1-1; the D is unclear. The V and J ends lost 5 bases and 0 bases respectively, with 7 bases between them. From germline, CDR1 is SNHLY and CDR2 FYNNEI. The CDR3 sequence is 13 residues long.

V and J are TRBV10-3 and TRBJ1-1; D unclear. The CDR3 runs 14 residues. Trimming pared 5 bases from V and 1 base from J, leaving 11 bases between. Germline lookup yields CDR1 ENHRY and CDR2 SYGVKD. DNA of the CDR3: TGTGCCATCAGTACTTTACGGACGAACACTGAAGCTTTCTTT. Residues: CAISTLRTNTEAFF.